A single TCR beta chain is shown here with its context. Its antigen is still unknown. The input lacks base qualities; no much larger clone sits a single base away. TCR CDR3 regions were amplified from genomic DNA by multiplex PCR using the deep immunoSEQ assay. Extracted genomic DNA from each cell subset was spread evenly across all wells of several immunoSEQ 96-well plates, with each plate serving as a replicate. For sorted subsets, around 200 ng genomic DNA, equal to 25,000 to 35,000 T cell genomes, was loaded into each replicate PCR. Purified libraries were measured with a Qubit 3.0 fluorometer, size-checked on a Bioanalyzer 2100, and measured again with the KAPA Library Quantification kit. Every immunoSEQ 96-well plate was sequenced on a dedicated single-read 150-cycle Illumina NextSeq 550 flow cell. Turning to the authors' computational methods: The immunoSEQ output contained only junctional sequences without quality scores, so filtering could not match that applied to full-length reads. To assign V/J genes and CDR3, sequences were annotated using PyIR, a Python wrapper for IgBLAST v1.9, with IMGT germline references. Reads were filtered out if the reads had weak V/J assignments (E-value above 1e-6), no CDR3, stop codons, out-of-frame junctions, or ambiguous translated residues. V3J clonotypes were defined as sequences sharing an identical inferred V gene, J gene, and CDR3 amino acid sequence. Percentage overlap between repertoires was calculated by dividing the number of shared unique clonotypes by the size of the smaller repertoire. Richness of each repertoire was evaluated using RTK rarefaction, the Chao1 estimator, and Recon v2.1 estimates of unobserved clonotypes. Generation probabilities for all TCRbeta clonotypes obtained by the gDNA method from four donors were computed using OLGA. Drawn from immuneACCESS, this table holds only the in-frame rearrangements with V and J called that TCRdb kept. Clones are partly lost; checked studies trace under half to an unresolved V gene and leave the rest unexplained. The D gene and trimming were derived from the DNA, and the V and J assignments and clone size from that table. This sample holds over 1.4 million clones; roughly 95% were observed only once. The ten biggest clones cover 0.95% to 1.5% of the sample.

Counted from cysteine to phenylalanine, this CDR3 has 14 amino acids. The only DNA kept is the CDR3, 42 bases in frame from the first base. CDR1 and CDR2, looked up from the germline V gene (reference sequence), are LNHDA and SQIVND. Between the V and J ends, shortened by 7 bases and 6 bases respectively, the junction contains 19 bases. The donors were healthy, HIV-negative adults with no recently reported acute infections or vaccinations. Every donor was a Caucasian adult living in Nashville, Tennessee, USA. Magnetic negative selection was used to enrich CD4+ T cells, after which naive cells were positively selected on CD45RA and the negative fraction became the memory subset. Blood was collected by leukapheresis, and PBMCs were isolated by Ficoll-Histopaque density gradient centrifugation and then cryopreserved in liquid nitrogen vapor phase. Analytical flow cytometry was used to check the purity and quantity of each magnetically sorted T cell population. Genomic DNA was isolated from each sorted fraction and quantified by UV absorbance on a Nanodrop 2000c.

The entry originates in a study of shared clonotypes between healthy human individuals (dated by TCRdb to 2020 to 2022). At the level of the whole study: A couple of women and a few men aged 18 to 49 years were included in the cohort. For each donor, CD4 naive and CD4 memory were each run on three plates, CD8 naive on two plates, and CD8 memory on one plate. To estimate repertoire size and how much clonotype sharing occurs between individuals, the study deeply sequenced the blood TCR repertoires of about five healthy adults. Libraries were prepared and TCR repertoires were sequenced by different laboratories using diverse techniques, in order to increase sequencing depth and limit assay-specific biases. Each donor's leukapheresis produced roughly between roughly 0.9 and 9 billion PBMCs.

Points the paper makes about the study in general: Compared with non-shared clonotypes, clonotypes shared by all four sorted-subset donors had higher generation probabilities. Pairwise subsampling led to the expectation that sequencing depth would affect the degree of clonotype sharing among donors. Only blood was sampled, and tissue TCR repertoires likely differ from those in blood. Rarefaction of sorted-subset datasets indicated incomplete sequencing despite the large sequencing depth. Because the study included a small number of donors, the genetic and exposure-history diversity represented was limited. Larger estimated clonotype richness was generally found for naive subsets than for memory subsets. About 5% of naive CD4, roughly 3.5% of naive CD8, roughly 2.4% of memory CD4, and 0.4% of memory CD8 clonotypes were shared across a few donors.

This receptor was taken from a man under 40 in good health. The V and J segments used are TRBV19 and TRBJ2-7, and possibly TRBD2, on 6 matching bases. The sample comprised naive CD4+ T cells sorted from blood. The cell subset or site label of this sample denotes: CD45RA+ positively selected. The CDR3 in this case is CASMLRGTSSEQYF. The DNA reads as follows: TGTGCCAGTATGCTCCGGGGGACTTCTAGCGAGCAGTACTTC.